The 22 T cell receptor beta chains given below trace back to one sample, sequenced in a study of post-analysis software for immune sequencing data. Their antigens are not known. Tagging with unique molecular identifiers was a feature of the TCR beta cDNA libraries. MiXCR, applied by TCRdb to the PCR reads, yields one record per CDR3 protein. The repertoire holds some 690,000 distinct CDR3 sequences, with 30% as singletons. Study-level findings and limits: Among 5 or 6 TRBV segments more frequent in patients than controls were TRBV5-6, TRBV5-1 and TRBV20-1.

The sequencing sample was made of blood. Receptors originate from a girl aged 5 to 17 with multiple sclerosis.

The genes are TRBV20-1 and TRBJ1-5; D uncertain. The CDR3 length is 15 residues. CDR1 DFQATT and CDR2 SNEGSKA come from the germline V gene (reference sequence). Trimming took off 5 bases at V and 2 bases at J, with 16 bases between the two ends. The CDR3 DNA follows: TGCAGTGCTCGCGTCCCCCGGGAGGGCAATCAGCCCCAGCATTTT. Its protein product is CSARVPREGNQPQHF.

The table lists this clonotype with many counts. The rearrangement links TRBV12-3 or TRBV12-4 to TRBJ2-5, with 7 bases fitting TRBD1. The CDR3 contains 14 residues. With V trimmed by 5 bases and J by 1 base, 4 bases remained unmatched. CDR3 loop: CASSKGQTQETQYF. CDR3 nucleotides: TGTGCCAGCAGTAAGGGACAGACCCAAGAGACCCAGTACTTC.

The chain uses TRBV20-1 and TRBJ1-2, with D unclear. This CDR3 is built from 12 residues. The V gene's germline CDR1 is DFQATT and CDR2 SNEGSKA (reference sequence). V lost 0 bases, J lost 3 bases, and 5 bases lay in between. The CDR3 loop reads CSARDPDYGYTF. CDR3 nucleotides: TGCAGTGCTAGAGATCCGGACTATGGCTACACCTTC.

This clonotype occurred a few times. This rearrangement joins TRBV6-5 to TRBJ2-3, with D perhaps being TRBD1 or TRBD2 (5 bases each). The length of the CDR3 is 11 residues. Germline values: CDR1 MNHEY, CDR2 SVGAGI. V lost 5 bases to trimming and J lost 7 bases, with 7 bases between them. In DNA form, the CDR3 reads TGTGCCAGCAGTGGGACCAATACGCAGTATTTT. Translating it yields CASSGTNTQYF.

The V gene is TRBV27, the J gene TRBJ2-5, with a possible D match to TRBD2 (6 bases). Trimming took off 0 bases at V and 1 base at J, with 9 bases between the two ends. Germline loops: CDR1 MNHEY, CDR2 SMNVEV (reference sequence). The CDR3 runs 15 residues. In nucleotides, the CDR3 is TGTGCCAGCAGTTTATCCGGCGGGACCCAAGAGACCCAGTACTTC. Residues: CASSLSGGTQETQYF.

This clonotype was counted once. A much larger clone is a single base away; this may be a read error. This chain uses TRBV9 with TRBJ2-7, with a weak D call TRBD1 (5 bases). The V gene's germline CDR1 is SGDLS and CDR2 YYNGEE. The CDR3 is made up of 16 amino acids. This CDR3 reads CASNVAGMGPPYEQYF. In DNA form, the CDR3 reads TGTGCCAGCAACGTAGCTGGAATGGGGCCTCCTTACGAGCAGTACTTC.

V and J are TRBV9 and TRBJ1-1; perhaps TRBD1 as D (5 bases). CDR3 size: 17 residues. CDR1 is SGDLS and CDR2 is YYNGEE in the germline V gene. V lost 1 base to trimming and J lost 0 bases, with 16 bases between them. Here the CDR3 reads CASSVNLRGGLNTEAFF. The DNA of the CDR3 is TGTGCCAGCAGCGTAAATTTGCGGGGCGGATTGAACACTGAAGCTTTCTTT. Drawing the rest from reference TRBV9 and TRBJ1-1, the complete variable domain is DSGVTQTPKHLITATGQRVTLRCSPRSGDLSVYWYQQSLDQGLQFLIQYYNGEERAKGNILERFSAQQFPDLHSELNLSSLELGDSALYFCASSVNLRGGLNTEAFFGQGTRLTVV.

The chain links TRBV6-2 or TRBV6-3 to TRBJ2-5, with TRBD1 identical over 9 bases. The assigned J gene may be wrong: the sequence end matches TRBJ2-7 better. The CDR3 totals 17 residues. Germline V gene data show CDR1 as MNHEY and CDR2 as SVGEGT. DNA for the CDR3: TGTGCCAGCAGAAGACAGACGGGACAGGGCGGGAGAGGCGAGCAGTACTTC. Its protein is CASRRQTGQGGRGEQYF.

In its sample, this clonotype was seen a few times. The V call is TRBV3-1, the J call TRBJ2-7; the match to TRBD1 covers 8 bases. CDR1 and CDR2 from the germline V gene are LGHDT and YNNKEL (reference sequence). The CDR3 covers 15 residues. The J segment lost 5 bases and the V segment lost 2 bases, leaving 8 bases of the junction unmatched. CDR3 sequence (DNA): TGTGCCAGCAGCCAACGACAGGGGCGGGTGAACGAGCAGTACTTC. It translates to CASSQRQGRVNEQYF.

The chain carries TRBV7-2 and TRBJ1-2; 8 bases are a match to TRBD1. This CDR3 is built from 15 residues. CDR1 SGHTA and CDR2 FQGNSA come from the germline V gene. Trimming cost V 3 bases and J 8 bases; bases outside gene matches: 11. The CDR3, as DNA: TGTGCCAGCAGCTTGGCCCCGGGACAGGTGTTAGGCTACACCTTC. It translates to CASSLAPGQVLGYTF.

In this sample, this clonotype turned up many times. The chain carries TRBV14 and TRBJ2-5; TRBD1 might be the D (6 bases). Germline V lookup: CDR1 SGHDN, CDR2 FVKESK. There are 15 residues in the CDR3. V was cut by 4 bases and J by 4 bases, with 16 bases left in between. The CDR3 DNA is TGTGCCAGCAGCCGCCGTATGGTCAGGGGAGAGACCCAGTACTTC. It specifies CASSRRMVRGETQYF.

Worth noting for this clonotype: A much larger clonotype is one base distant, so this may be a read error. The V gene is TRBV29-1, the J gene TRBJ2-4; the D gene is possibly TRBD2 (6 bases). The germline CDR1 and CDR2 sequences are SQVTM and ANQGSEA. The CDR3 loop spans 13 amino acids. Trimming removed 4 bases at V and 13 bases at J, with 20 bases between. CDR3 in DNA: TGCAGCGTTGTGAACGGGGGTTCTTCGTACCAGTACTTC. Its protein product is CSVVNGGSSYQYF.

The gene calls are TRBV10-3 and TRBJ2-5; perhaps D is TRBD1 or TRBD2 (5 bases each). The CDR3 totals 14 residues. Trimming took off 6 bases at V and 5 bases at J, with 16 bases between the two ends. Germline V lookup: CDR1 ENHRY, CDR2 SYGVKD. Here the CDR3 DNA reads TGTGCCATCAGGGAGGACATGGTGCAGGAGACCCAGTACTTC. Its protein product is CAIREDMVQETQYF.

This clonotype was observed a handful of times. The V and J genes are TRBV12-3 or TRBV12-4 and TRBJ2-3; D is possibly TRBD2 (6 bases). The CDR3 extends over 16 amino acids. V was cut by 2 bases and J by 3 bases, with 15 bases left in between. The CDR3 bases are TGTGCCAGCAGTTTATTTCCGATTGGAGGGACAGATACGCAGTATTTT. Its protein is CASSLFPIGGTDTQYF.

This clonotype was picked up a small number of times. The CDR3: CASSPANTGELFF. In DNA, the CDR3 is TGCGCCAGCAGCCCGGCGAACACCGGGGAGCTGTTTTTT. This chain uses TRBV5-1 with TRBJ2-2; D is unclear. Germline values: CDR1 SGHRS, CDR2 YFSETQ. V lost 4 bases and J lost 0, with 4 bases in between. This CDR3 is 13 amino acids long.

This clonotype has a single count. The chain carries TRBV6-6 and TRBJ1-4, with D perhaps TRBD1 (5 bases). Trimming took off 4 bases at V and 6 bases at J, with 15 bases between the two ends. The germline V gene has CDR1 MNHNY and CDR2 SVGAGI (reference sequence). The CDR3 sequence is 15 residues long. The CDR3 loop reads CASSFSGTVYEKLFF. The CDR3 coding sequence is TGTGCCAGCAGTTTTTCCGGGACCGTCTATGAAAAACTGTTTTTT.

For this clonotype: The junction differs from germline at one of its ends, possibly a read error. J is TRBJ2-1 and V is TRBV5-1, with no clear D. The germline V gene encodes CDR1 SGHRS and CDR2 YFSETQ. CDR3 size: 12 residues. CDR3 in DNA: TGCGCCAGCAGTAAGATAGGGAATGAGCGGTTCTTC. It specifies CASSKIGNERFF.

The chain combines TRBV6-2 or TRBV6-3 with TRBJ2-1, with 9 bases that match TRBD1. This CDR3 has 19 amino acids. V shed 0 bases, J shed 0 bases, and the junction held 9 bases outside the gene matches. Germline V gene data show CDR1 as MNHEY and CDR2 as SVGEGT. CDR3 DNA sequence: TGTGCCAGCAGTTACTCGAGGACAGGGGTCCTGAGCTCCTACAATGAGCAGTTCTTC. Amino acid sequence: CASSYSRTGVLSSYNEQFF.

A few counts support this clonotype. V is TRBV7-6 and J is TRBJ2-3; 11 bases line up with TRBD1. The V segment lost 7 bases and the J segment 4 bases; nucleotides outside the gene matches: 10. CDR1 and CDR2 (germline): SGHVS, FNYEAQ. The CDR3 loop spans 16 amino acids. The CDR3 sequence is CASTRGQGVFADTQYF. As DNA, the CDR3 is TGTGCCAGCACCCGGGGACAGGGGGTTTTCGCAGATACGCAGTATTTT.

The table lists this clonotype with a few counts. V and J are TRBV27 and TRBJ2-7; tentatively, D is TRBD2 (5 bases). V gave up 7 bases and J gave up 4 bases, with 8 bases separating them. The CDR3 covers 11 residues. Germline lookup yields CDR1 MNHEY and CDR2 SMNVEV (reference sequence). In DNA form, the CDR3 reads TGTGCCAGCATCCGGGGATACGAGCAGTACTTC. This translates into CASIRGYEQYF.

In this sample, this clonotype turned up a few times. The genes are TRBV15 and TRBJ1-1; tentative D call: TRBD1 (6 bases). Germline V gives CDR1 LNHNV, CDR2 YYDKDF (reference sequence). The germline V and J ends were trimmed by 5 bases and 8 bases, with 12 bases remaining between them. The CDR3 loop spans 12 amino acids. This CDR3 reads CATSRPQGEAFF. CDR3 DNA sequence: TGTGCCACCAGCCGTCCCCAGGGGGAAGCTTTCTTT. Supplemented by reference TRBV15 and TRBJ1-1, the full variable domain reads DAMVIQNPRYQVTQFGKPVTLSCSQTLNHNVMYWYQQKSSQAPKLLFHYYDKDFNNEADTPDNFQSRRPNTSFCFLDIRSPGLGDTAMYLCATSRPQGEAFFGQGTRLTVV.

This rearrangement joins TRBV7-2 to TRBJ2-1, with 8 positions matching TRBD1. The CDR3 runs to 13 residues. The J segment lost 8 bases and the V segment lost 5 bases, leaving 5 bases of the junction unmatched. The germline V gene encodes CDR1 SGHTA and CDR2 FQGNSA. Written as DNA, the CDR3 is TGTGCCAGCAGCCTACAGGGGGGCGATGAGCAGTTCTTC. It is translated as CASSLQGGDEQFF.